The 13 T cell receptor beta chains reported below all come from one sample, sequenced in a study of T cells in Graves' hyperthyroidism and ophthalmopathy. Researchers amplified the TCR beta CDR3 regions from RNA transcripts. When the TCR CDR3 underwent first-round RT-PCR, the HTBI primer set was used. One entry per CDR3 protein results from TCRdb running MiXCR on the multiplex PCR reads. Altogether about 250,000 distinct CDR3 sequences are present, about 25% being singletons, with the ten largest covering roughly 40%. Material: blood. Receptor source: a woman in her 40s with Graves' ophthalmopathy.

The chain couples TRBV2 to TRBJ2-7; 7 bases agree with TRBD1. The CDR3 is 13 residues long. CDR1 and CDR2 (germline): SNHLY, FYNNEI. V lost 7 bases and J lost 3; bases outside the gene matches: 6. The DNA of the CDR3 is TGTGCCAGCAAGGGGGACAGCCACTACGAGCAGTACTTC. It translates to CASKGDSHYEQYF.

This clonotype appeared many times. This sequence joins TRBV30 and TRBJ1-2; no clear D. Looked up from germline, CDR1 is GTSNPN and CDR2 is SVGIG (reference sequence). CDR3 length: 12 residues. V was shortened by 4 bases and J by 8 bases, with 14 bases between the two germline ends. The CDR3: CAWTEAGFGYTF. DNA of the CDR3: TGTGCCTGGACAGAGGCCGGCTTCGGCTACACCTTC.

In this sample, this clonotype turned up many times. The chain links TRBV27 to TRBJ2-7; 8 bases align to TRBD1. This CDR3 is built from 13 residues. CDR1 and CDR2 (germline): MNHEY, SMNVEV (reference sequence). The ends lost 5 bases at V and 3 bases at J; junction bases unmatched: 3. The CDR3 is CASSRQGNYEQYF. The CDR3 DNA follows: TGTGCCAGCAGTAGACAGGGGAACTACGAGCAGTACTTC.

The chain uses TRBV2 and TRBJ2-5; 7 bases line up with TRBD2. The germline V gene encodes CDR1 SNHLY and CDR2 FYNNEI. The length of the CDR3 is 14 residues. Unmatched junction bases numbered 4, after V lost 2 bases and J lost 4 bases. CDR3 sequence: CASSEQGEGETQYF. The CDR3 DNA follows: TGTGCCAGCAGTGAACAAGGGGAGGGAGAGACCCAGTACTTC.

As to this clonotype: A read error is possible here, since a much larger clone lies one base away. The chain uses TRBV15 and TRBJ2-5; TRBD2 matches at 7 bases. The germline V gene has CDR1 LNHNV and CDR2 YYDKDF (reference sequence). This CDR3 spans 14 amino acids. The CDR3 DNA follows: TGTGCCACCAGCAGAGGACTAGCAGCAGAGACCCAGTGCTTC. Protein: CATSRGLAAETQCF.

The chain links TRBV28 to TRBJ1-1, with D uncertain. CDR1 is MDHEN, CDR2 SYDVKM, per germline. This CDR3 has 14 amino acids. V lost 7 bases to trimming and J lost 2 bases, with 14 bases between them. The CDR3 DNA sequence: TGTGCCAGCACGGAGAGAACAGAAAACACTGAAGCTTTCTTT. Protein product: CASTERTENTEAFF.

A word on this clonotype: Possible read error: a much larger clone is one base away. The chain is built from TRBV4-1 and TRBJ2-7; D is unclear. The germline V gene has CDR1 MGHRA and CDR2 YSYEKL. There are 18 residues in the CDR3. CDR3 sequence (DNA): TGCACCAGCAGCCAAGATCAGTCTGGGCTAGATTGGGGCTACGAGCAGTACTTC. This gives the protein CTSSQDQSGLDWGYEQYF.

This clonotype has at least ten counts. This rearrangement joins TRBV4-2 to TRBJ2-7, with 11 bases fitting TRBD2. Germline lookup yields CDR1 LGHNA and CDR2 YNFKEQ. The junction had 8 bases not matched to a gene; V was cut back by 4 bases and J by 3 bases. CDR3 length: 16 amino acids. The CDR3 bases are TGTGCCAGCAGCCTCGACCTAGCGGGAGGTAACTACGAGCAGTACTTC. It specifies CASSLDLAGGNYEQYF.

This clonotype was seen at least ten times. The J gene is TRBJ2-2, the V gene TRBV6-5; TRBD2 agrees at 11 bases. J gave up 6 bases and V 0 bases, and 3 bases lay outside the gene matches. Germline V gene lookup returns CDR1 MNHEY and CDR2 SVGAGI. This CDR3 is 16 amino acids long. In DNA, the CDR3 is TGTGCCAGCAGTTACTCGACGGGACTAGCGGCCGGGGAGCTGTTTTTT. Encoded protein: CASSYSTGLAAGELFF.

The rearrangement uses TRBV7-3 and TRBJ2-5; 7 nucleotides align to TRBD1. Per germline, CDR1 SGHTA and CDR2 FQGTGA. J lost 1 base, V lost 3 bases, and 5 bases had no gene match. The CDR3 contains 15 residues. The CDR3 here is CASSFTSGGQETQYF. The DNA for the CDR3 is TGTGCCAGCAGCTTCACCTCAGGGGGCCAAGAGACCCAGTACTTC.

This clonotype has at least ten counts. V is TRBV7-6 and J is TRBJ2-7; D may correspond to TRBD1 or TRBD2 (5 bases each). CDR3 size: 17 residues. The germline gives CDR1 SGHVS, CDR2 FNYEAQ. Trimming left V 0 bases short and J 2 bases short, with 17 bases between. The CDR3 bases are TGTGCCAGCAGCTTAGCCCCTATCGAAGGGACCCCCTACGAGCAGTACTTC. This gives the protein CASSLAPIEGTPYEQYF.

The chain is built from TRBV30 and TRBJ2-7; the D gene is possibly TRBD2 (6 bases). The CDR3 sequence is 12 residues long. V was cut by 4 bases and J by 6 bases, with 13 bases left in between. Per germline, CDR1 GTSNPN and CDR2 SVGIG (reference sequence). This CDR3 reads CAWTKNSGEQYF. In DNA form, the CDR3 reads TGTGCCTGGACCAAGAATAGCGGCGAGCAGTACTTC.

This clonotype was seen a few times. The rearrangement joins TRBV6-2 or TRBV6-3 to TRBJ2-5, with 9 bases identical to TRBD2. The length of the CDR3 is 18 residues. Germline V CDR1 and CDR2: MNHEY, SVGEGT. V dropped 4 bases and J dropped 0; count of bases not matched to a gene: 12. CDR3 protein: CASSWPLSGGEYQETQYF. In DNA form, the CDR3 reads TGTGCCAGCAGTTGGCCCCTTAGCGGGGGAGAGTACCAAGAGACCCAGTACTTC.